The clone carrying this T cell receptor (beta chain) was counted many times. The antigen remains undetermined. This CDR3 has 14 residues. CDR1 is SGHRS and CDR2 is YFSETQ in the germline V gene. The germline V and J ends were trimmed by 1 base and 6 bases, with 12 bases remaining between them. With 10-nucleotide random UMIs included, cDNA was synthesized by 5'RACE. TCRdb called the 5' RACE reads again in MiXCR, with one record for every CDR3 protein. The repertoire holds under 35,000 distinct CDR3 sequences, with approximately 12% as singletons. These data come from a study of neurological immune-mediated disorders. Study-wide results and limits: Private repertoires in all groups were suggested by the absence of shared CDR3 amino acid sequences among expanded clones across subjects.

The time point is: technical triplicate 2. The cells used in sorted libraries, CD4+ or CD8+ T cells, numbered 1 million. The sequenced sample was CD4+ T cells from blood. The clonotype comes from a female donor with HTLV-1-associated myelopathy (HAM/TSP). The chain uses TRBV5-1 and TRBJ2-3, with D unresolved. The CDR3 DNA reads TGCGCCAGCAGCTTGTCTTTACCGGTGGATACGCAGTATTTT. The encoded protein is CASSLSLPVDTQYF.